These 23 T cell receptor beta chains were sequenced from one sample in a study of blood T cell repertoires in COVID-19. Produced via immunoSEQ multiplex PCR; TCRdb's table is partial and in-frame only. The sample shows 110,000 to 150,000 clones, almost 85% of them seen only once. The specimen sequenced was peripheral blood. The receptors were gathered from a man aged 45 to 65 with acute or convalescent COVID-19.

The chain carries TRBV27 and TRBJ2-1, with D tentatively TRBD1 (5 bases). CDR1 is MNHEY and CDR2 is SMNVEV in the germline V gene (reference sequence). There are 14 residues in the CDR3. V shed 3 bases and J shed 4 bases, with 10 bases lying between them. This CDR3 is CASSFPGLYNEQFF. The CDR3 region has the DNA TGTGCCAGCAGTTTCCCAGGGTTGTACAATGAGCAGTTCTTC.

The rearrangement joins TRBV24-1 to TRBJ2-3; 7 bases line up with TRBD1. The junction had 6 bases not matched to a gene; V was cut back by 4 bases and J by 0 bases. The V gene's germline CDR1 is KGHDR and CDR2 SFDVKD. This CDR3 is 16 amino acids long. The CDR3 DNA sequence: TGTGCCACCAGTGACTCAGGGACAGCTAGCACAGATACGCAGTATTTT. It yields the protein CATSDSGTASTDTQYF.

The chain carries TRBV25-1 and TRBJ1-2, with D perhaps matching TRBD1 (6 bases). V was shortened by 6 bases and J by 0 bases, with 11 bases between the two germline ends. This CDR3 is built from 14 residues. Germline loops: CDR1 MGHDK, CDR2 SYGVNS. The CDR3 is CASRGDIPNYGYTF. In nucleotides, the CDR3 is TGTGCCAGCAGGGGGGACATTCCTAACTATGGCTACACCTTC.

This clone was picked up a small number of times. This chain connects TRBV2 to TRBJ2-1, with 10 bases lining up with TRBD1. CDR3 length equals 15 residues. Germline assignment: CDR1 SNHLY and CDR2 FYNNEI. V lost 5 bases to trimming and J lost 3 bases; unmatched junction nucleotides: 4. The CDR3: CASSRQGANYNEQFF. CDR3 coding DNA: TGTGCCAGCAGTAGACAGGGGGCGAACTACAATGAGCAGTTCTTC.

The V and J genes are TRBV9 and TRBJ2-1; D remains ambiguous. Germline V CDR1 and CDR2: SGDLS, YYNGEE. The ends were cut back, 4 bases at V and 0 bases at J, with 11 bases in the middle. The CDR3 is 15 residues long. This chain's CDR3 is CASSLGPSSYNEQFF. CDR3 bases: TGTGCCAGCAGCCTTGGGCCCAGCTCCTACAATGAGCAGTTCTTC.

The chain's CDR3 is CASSYGSGYGYTF. The CDR3 bases are TGTGCCAGCAGCTACGGGTCGGGCTATGGCTACACCTTC. V usage is TRBV5-6 and J usage is TRBJ1-2; D not resolved. The germline gives CDR1 SGHDT, CDR2 YYEEEE. The CDR3 length is 13 residues. Trimming removed 3 bases at V and 4 bases at J, with 10 bases between.

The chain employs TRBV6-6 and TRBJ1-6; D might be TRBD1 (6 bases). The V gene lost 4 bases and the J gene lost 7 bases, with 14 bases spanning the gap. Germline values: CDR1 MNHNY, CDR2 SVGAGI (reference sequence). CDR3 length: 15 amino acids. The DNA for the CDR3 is TGTGCCAGCAGTTCGGCGATTACAGGGAATTCACCCCTCCACTTT. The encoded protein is CASSSAITGNSPLHF.

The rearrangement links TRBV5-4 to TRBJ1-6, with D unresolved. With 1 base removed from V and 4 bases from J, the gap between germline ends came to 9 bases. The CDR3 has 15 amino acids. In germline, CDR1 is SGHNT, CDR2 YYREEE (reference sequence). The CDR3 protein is CASSLKAGYNSPLHF. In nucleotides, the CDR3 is TGTGCCAGCAGCTTGAAGGCAGGATATAATTCACCCCTCCACTTT.

DNA for the CDR3: TGTGCCAGCAGCCCTTCGACAGGGGCAGGAAACACCATATATTTT. As protein: CASSPSTGAGNTIYF. The chain joins TRBV9 to TRBJ1-3; 8 positions match TRBD1. There are 15 residues in the CDR3. J gave up 4 bases and V 4 bases, and 7 bases lay outside the gene matches. The germline V gene has CDR1 SGDLS and CDR2 YYNGEE.

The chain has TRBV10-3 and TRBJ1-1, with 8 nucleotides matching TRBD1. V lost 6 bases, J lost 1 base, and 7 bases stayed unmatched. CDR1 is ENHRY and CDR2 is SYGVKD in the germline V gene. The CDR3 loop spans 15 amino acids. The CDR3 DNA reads TGTGCCATCAGCCAGACAGGGGCCTCGAACACTGAAGCTTTCTTT. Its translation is CAISQTGASNTEAFF.

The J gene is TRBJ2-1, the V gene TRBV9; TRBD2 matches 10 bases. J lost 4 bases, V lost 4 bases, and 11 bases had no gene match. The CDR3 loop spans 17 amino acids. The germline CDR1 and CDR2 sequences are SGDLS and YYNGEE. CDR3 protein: CASSQEAGLAPYNEQFF. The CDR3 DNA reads TGTGCCAGCAGCCAAGAAGCGGGACTAGCGCCGTACAATGAGCAGTTCTTC.

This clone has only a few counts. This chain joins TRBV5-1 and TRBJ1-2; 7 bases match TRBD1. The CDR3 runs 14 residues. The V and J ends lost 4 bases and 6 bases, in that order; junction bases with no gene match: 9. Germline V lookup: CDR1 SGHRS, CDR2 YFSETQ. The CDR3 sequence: CASSPTGDNNGYTF. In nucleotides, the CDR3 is TGCGCCAGCAGCCCCACAGGGGACAACAATGGCTACACCTTC.

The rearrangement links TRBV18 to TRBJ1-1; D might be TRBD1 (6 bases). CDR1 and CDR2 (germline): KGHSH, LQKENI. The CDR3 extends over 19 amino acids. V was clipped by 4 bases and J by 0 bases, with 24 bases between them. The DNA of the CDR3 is TGTGCCAGCTCACTAACCGCCTTTACAGGGACCGTCATGAACACTGAAGCTTTCTTT. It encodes CASSLTAFTGTVMNTEAFF.

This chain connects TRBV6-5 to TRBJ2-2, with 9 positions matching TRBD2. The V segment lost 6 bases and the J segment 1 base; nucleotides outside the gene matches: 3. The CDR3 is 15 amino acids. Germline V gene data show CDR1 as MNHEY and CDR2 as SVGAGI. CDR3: CASRTSGGNTGELFF. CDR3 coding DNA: TGTGCCAGCAGGACTAGCGGCGGGAACACCGGGGAGCTGTTTTTT.

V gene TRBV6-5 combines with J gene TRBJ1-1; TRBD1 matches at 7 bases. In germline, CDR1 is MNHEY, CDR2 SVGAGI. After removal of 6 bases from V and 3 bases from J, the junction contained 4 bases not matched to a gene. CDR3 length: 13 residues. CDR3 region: CASRATGDTEAFF. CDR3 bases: TGTGCCAGCAGAGCTACAGGGGACACTGAAGCTTTCTTT.

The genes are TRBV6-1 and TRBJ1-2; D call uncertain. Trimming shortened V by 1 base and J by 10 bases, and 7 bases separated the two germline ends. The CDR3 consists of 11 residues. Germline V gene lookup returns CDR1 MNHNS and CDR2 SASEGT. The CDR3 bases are TGTGCCAGCAGTGAAGGGACTTTCTACACCTTC. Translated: CASSEGTFYTF.

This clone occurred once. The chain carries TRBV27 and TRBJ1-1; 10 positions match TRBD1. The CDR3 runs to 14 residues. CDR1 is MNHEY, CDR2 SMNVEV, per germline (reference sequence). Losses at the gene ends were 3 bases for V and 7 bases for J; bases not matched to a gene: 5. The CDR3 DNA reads TGTGCCAGCAGTTTCGCCGGGACAGGGGTTGAAGCTTTCTTT. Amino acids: CASSFAGTGVEAFF.

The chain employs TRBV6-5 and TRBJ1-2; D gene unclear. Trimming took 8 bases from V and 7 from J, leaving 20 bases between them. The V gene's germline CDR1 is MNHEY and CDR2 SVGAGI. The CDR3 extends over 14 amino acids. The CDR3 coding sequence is TGTGCCAGCTCCGGAGATTGGGCGGGTTTTGGCTACACCTTC. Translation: CASSGDWAGFGYTF.

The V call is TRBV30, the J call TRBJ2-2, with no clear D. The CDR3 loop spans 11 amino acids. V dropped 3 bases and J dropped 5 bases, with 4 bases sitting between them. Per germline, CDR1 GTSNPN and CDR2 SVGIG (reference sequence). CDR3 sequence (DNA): TGTGCCTGGAGCTATACCGGGGAGCTGTTTTTT. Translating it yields CAWSYTGELFF.

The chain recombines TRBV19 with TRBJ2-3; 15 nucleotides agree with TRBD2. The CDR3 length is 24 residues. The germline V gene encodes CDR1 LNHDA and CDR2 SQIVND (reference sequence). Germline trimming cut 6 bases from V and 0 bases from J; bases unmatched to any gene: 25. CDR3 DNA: TGTGCCAGTAGGAATCCTGCCGGGCGGGGGACTAGCGGGAGGCTGGGATCTAGCACAGATACGCAGTATTTT. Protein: CASRNPAGRGTSGRLGSSTDTQYF.

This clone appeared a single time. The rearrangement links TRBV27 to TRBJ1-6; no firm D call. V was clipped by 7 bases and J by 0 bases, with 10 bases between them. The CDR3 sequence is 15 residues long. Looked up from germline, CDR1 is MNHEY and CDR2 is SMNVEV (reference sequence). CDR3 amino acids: CASKPLSSYNSPLHF. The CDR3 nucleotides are TGTGCCAGCAAACCTCTCAGCTCCTATAATTCACCCCTCCACTTT.

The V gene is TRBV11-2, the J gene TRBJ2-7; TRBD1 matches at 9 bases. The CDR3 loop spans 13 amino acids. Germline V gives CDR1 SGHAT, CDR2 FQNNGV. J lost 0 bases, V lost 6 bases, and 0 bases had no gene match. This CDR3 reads CASRQGASYEQYF. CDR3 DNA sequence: TGTGCCAGCAGACAGGGGGCCTCCTACGAGCAGTACTTC.

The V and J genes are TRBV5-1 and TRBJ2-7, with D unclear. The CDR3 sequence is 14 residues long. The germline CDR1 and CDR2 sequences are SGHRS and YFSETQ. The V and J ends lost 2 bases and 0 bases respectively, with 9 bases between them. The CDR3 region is CASSFGSNSYEQYF. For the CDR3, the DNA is TGCGCCAGCAGCTTCGGGTCCAACTCCTACGAGCAGTACTTC.